These 13 T cell receptor beta chains came from one sample sequenced in a study of blood T cells in healthy people across ages. Primed by a sample-barcoded 5' primer and a J-beta primer mix, a second PCR proceeded for about 6 to 12 cycles. One entry per CDR3 protein, called by TCRdb with MiXCR from the 5' RACE reads. The sample has some 940,000 distinct CDR3 sequences, around 29% seen once. The same data also contributed to another study, on T cells of mothers and their children.

Specimen: blood. Every receptor here comes from a middle-aged woman in good health.

The CDR3 is CASSQATNQPQHF. The CDR3, as DNA: TGCGCCAGCAGCCAAGCAACCAATCAGCCCCAGCATTTT. The chain employs TRBV4-3 and TRBJ1-5; D call uncertain. The CDR3 runs to 13 residues. Trimming cost V 1 base and J 3 bases, with 4 bases left between them. Germline loops: CDR1 LGHNA, CDR2 YSLEER.

This clonotype was found a few times. The chain joins TRBV4-1 to TRBJ1-5; D perhaps matches TRBD1 (5 bases). The CDR3 length is 15 residues. V was shortened by 0 bases and J by 3 bases, with 9 bases between the two germline ends. The germline V gene encodes CDR1 MGHRA and CDR2 YSYEKL. The CDR3 sequence is CASSQDAGTNQPQHF. The CDR3 DNA reads TGCGCCAGCAGCCAAGATGCAGGGACCAATCAGCCCCAGCATTTT.

The genes are TRBV2 and TRBJ2-7; D is possibly TRBD1 (6 bases). Per the germline V gene, CDR1 is SNHLY and CDR2 is FYNNEI. V was cut by 10 bases and J by 7 bases, with 20 bases left in between. This CDR3 comprises 13 residues. This CDR3 reads CANSVPTRGEQYF. The CDR3 DNA is TGTGCCAACTCTGTCCCAACCAGGGGTGAGCAGTACTTC.

A remark on this clonotype: One end of the junction fails to match germline, which may point to a read error. The V gene is TRBV20-1, the J gene TRBJ1-5; D remains unclear. CDR1 is DFQATT, CDR2 SNEGSKA, per germline (reference sequence). The CDR3 runs to 15 residues. CDR3 in DNA: TGCAGTGCAATTAGAGTAACCTATAGCAACCAGCCCCAGCATTTT. Translated: CSAIRVTYSNQPQHF.

On this clonotype itself: A much larger clone lies a single base off, so this may be a read error. The rearrangement uses TRBV7-9 and TRBJ2-7; a possible D gene is TRBD1 (6 bases). TRBJ2-1 explains the end of the DNA better; the J call may be wrong. This CDR3 has 16 amino acids. Germline values: CDR1 SEHNR, CDR2 FQNEAQ (reference sequence). CDR3 amino acids: CASSTTRTDSSYEQFF. The CDR3 region has the DNA TGTGCCAGCAGCACGACTCGGACAGATAGCTCCTACGAGCAGTTCTTC.

Concerning this clonotype itself: Given a much more abundant clone one base away, this may be a read error. The chain is built from TRBV29-1 and TRBJ2-1, with TRBD1 identical over 8 bases. Losses at the gene ends were 3 bases for V and 6 bases for J; bases not matched to a gene: 4. Germline CDR1 and CDR2: SQVTM and ANQGSEA. This CDR3 region has 13 residues. The CDR3, as DNA: TGCAGCGTTGACAGGGGGCGCAGCAATGAGCAGTTCTTC. It yields the protein CSVDRGRSNEQFF.

With respect to this clonotype: A read error may explain this, as a much larger clone is one base away. The chain employs TRBV5-1 and TRBJ2-7, with D perhaps given as TRBD1 or TRBD2 (6 bases each). There are 15 residues in the CDR3. Germline CDR1 and CDR2: SGHRS and YFSETQ. The V and J ends lost 4 bases and 1 base respectively, with 15 bases between them. The CDR3: CASSPRSGASYEQYF. In DNA form, the CDR3 reads TGCGCCAGCAGCCCGCGATCGGGGGCTTCCTACGAGCAGTACTTC.

The V gene is TRBV7-8, the J gene TRBJ2-2; 9 bases map to TRBD2. After removal of 8 bases from V and 5 bases from J, the junction contained 6 bases not matched to a gene. The germline CDR1 and CDR2 sequences are SGHVS and FQNEAQ. The length of the CDR3 is 14 residues. The CDR3, as DNA: TGTGCCAGCTTCGGGACTAGCCTGACCGGGGAGCTGTTTTTT. Translating gives CASFGTSLTGELFF.

A remark on this clonotype: One end of the junction is discordant with germline, which a read error may explain. This chain uses TRBV24-1 with TRBJ2-1, with 7 bases fitting TRBD1. In germline, CDR1 is KGHDR, CDR2 SFDVKD. The CDR3 length is 16 residues. The CDR3 here is CATSDPLQGTYNKQFF. Here the CDR3 DNA reads TGTGCCACCAGTGACCCTTTACAGGGGACCTACAATAAGCAGTTCTTC.

The chain links TRBV5-1 to TRBJ2-6, with TRBD1 matching over 7 bases. Germline loops: CDR1 SGHRS, CDR2 YFSETQ. V shed 4 bases and J 0 bases; nucleotides not matched to a gene: 16. The CDR3 extends over 20 amino acids. The CDR3 is CASSHGTATAIVSGANVLTF. DNA for the CDR3: TGCGCCAGCAGCCACGGGACAGCGACGGCGATAGTCTCTGGGGCCAACGTCCTGACTTTC.

A word on this clonotype: One base away lies a much larger clone, so this may be a sequencing read error. The rearrangement joins TRBV10-3 to TRBJ1-2; D unclear. V was trimmed by 6 bases and J by 4 bases, leaving 12 bases between them. This CDR3 has 13 amino acids. In germline, CDR1 is ENHRY, CDR2 SYGVKD. In DNA form, the CDR3 reads TGTGCCATCAGGGAGCGGGCCTCCTATGGCTACACCTTC. This sequence encodes CAIRERASYGYTF.

The chain is built from TRBV29-1 and TRBJ1-4; the D is unclear. V was pared by 7 bases and J by 6 bases, with 12 bases between. This CDR3 comprises 12 residues. Per the germline V gene, CDR1 is SQVTM and CDR2 is ANQGSEA. The CDR3 sequence: CSARVMDEKLFF. Written as DNA, the CDR3 is TGCAGCGCGAGGGTAATGGATGAAAAACTGTTTTTT.

Ten or more counts support this clonotype. The chain uses TRBV12-3 or TRBV12-4 and TRBJ1-4; perhaps TRBD1 as D (5 bases). Trimming removed 5 bases from V and 0 bases from J, with 7 bases in between. The CDR3 has 14 amino acids. CDR3 amino acids: CASSRGATNEKLFF. The CDR3 region has the DNA TGTGCCAGCAGTCGAGGGGCAACTAATGAAAAACTGTTTTTT.